This TCR beta chain was obtained from a study of human T cells and chemical hapten exposure. Study-wide results and limits: No shift was seen in TCRs above 1 in 1000 frequency with DPC sensitization.

The CDR3 extends over 15 amino acids. CDR1 is SGHRS, CDR2 YFSETQ, per germline. The V and J ends lost 6 bases and 1 base respectively, with 13 bases between them. With respect to this clonotype: What it binds is not known.

TCRdb processed the RACE reads anew with MiXCR; each CDR3 protein has one entry. The table lists under 60,000 distinct CDR3 sequences, 9.5% to 10% of them singletons. Time point reported: pre-sensitization, week 0. Described treatment: therapeutic diphenylcyclopropenone sensitization with weekly scalp DPC. The template was total RNA from unfractionated whole blood. Alopecia patients deemed DPC-suitable, aged 18 to 70, excluding pregnancy. The clonotype comes from a woman aged 25 to 45 with alopecia areata. Some clones in this sample may be carry-over from other donors' samples. Material: whole blood, obtained in connection with sensitization to the hapten diphenylcyclopropenone (DPC). This rearrangement joins TRBV5-1 to TRBJ2-2; D is perhaps TRBD1 (5 bases). CDR3 region: CASTITGQNTGELFF. The CDR3 DNA sequence: TGCGCCAGCACCATTACAGGACAGAACACCGGGGAGCTGTTTTTT.